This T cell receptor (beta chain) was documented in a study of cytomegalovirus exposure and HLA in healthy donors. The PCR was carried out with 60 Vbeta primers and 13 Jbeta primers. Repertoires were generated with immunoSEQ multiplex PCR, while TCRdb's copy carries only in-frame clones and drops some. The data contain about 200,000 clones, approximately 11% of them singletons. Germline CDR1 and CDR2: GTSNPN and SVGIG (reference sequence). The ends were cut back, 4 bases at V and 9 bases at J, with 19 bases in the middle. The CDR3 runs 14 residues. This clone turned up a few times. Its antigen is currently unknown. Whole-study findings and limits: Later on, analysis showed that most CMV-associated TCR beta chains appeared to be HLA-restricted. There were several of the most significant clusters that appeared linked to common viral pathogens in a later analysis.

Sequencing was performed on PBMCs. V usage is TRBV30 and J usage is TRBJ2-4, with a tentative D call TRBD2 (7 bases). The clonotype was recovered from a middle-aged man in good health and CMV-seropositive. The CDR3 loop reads CAWKRGGGEGIQYF. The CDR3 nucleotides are TGTGCCTGGAAAAGAGGGGGTGGGGAGGGCATTCAGTACTTC.